These 28 T cell receptor beta chains came from one sample sequenced in a study of identical twins. TCRdb itself ran the 5' RACE reads through MiXCR, one entry per CDR3 protein. The data hold 500,000 or so distinct CDR3 sequences, with 22% observed a single time. This sample was also put to use in a study of T cells expressing NK-cell markers.

Material for sequencing was CD4+ T cells sorted from blood. The origin of the receptors is a woman in her late teens or twenties in good health.

This clonotype was observed a few times. This chain connects TRBV20-1 to TRBJ2-1; 8 nucleotides agree with TRBD2. With 4 bases clipped from V and 7 bases from J, the junction kept 3 bases outside the gene matches. Germline CDR1 reads DFQATT; CDR2 reads SNEGSKA (reference sequence). The CDR3 loop spans 12 amino acids. CDR3 sequence: CSAIGGANEQFF. CDR3 DNA sequence: TGCAGTGCTATCGGGGGGGCGAATGAGCAGTTCTTC.

The V call is TRBV6-6, the J call TRBJ2-1; TRBD2 matches at 12 bases. The CDR3 totals 15 residues. Per the germline V gene, CDR1 is MNHNY and CDR2 is SVGAGI (reference sequence). Losses at the gene ends were 4 bases for V and 7 bases for J; bases not matched to a gene: 5. CDR3 nucleotides: TGTGCCAGCAGTTGGGCTAGCGGGAGGGTAAATGAGCAGTTCTTC. It translates to CASSWASGRVNEQFF.

Comment on this clonotype: This may be a read error, as it is one base from a much larger clone. The rearrangement uses TRBV9 and TRBJ1-5, with D unclear. CDR1 SGDLS and CDR2 YYNGEE come from the germline V gene. This CDR3 region has 13 residues. V dropped 0 bases and J dropped 4 bases, with 5 bases sitting between them. The CDR3 region has the DNA TGTGCCAGCAGCGTAGGGAGAAATCAGCCCCAGCATTTT. This gives the protein CASSVGRNQPQHF.

This clonotype was counted only a few times. The chain employs TRBV11-2 and TRBJ2-1; D perhaps matches TRBD2 (5 bases). CDR3 size: 16 residues. V was trimmed by 1 base and J by 1 base, leaving 11 bases between them. From germline, CDR1 is SGHAT and CDR2 FQNNGV. The CDR3 loop reads CASSLVSGRSYNEQFF. CDR3 DNA: TGTGCCAGCAGCTTAGTGTCGGGGAGATCCTACAATGAGCAGTTCTTC. The full variable domain, its missing parts supplied by reference TRBV11-2 and TRBJ2-1, is EAGVAQSPRYKIIEKRQSVAFWCNPISGHATLYWYQQILGQGPKLLIQFQNNGVVDDSQLPKDRFSAERLKGVDSTLKIQPAKLEDSAVYLCASSLVSGRSYNEQFFGPGTRLTVL.

There are a few counts of this clonotype. This sequence joins TRBV18 and TRBJ2-7, with TRBD2 as a possible D gene (6 bases). V was trimmed by 5 bases and J by 2 bases, leaving 16 bases between them. The CDR3 covers 15 residues. Per the germline V gene, CDR1 is KGHSH and CDR2 is LQKENI. CDR3 nucleotides: TGTGCCAGCTCAAAAGAAGCGGGCTCTGCCTACGAGCAGTACTTC. This translates into CASSKEAGSAYEQYF. Using reference TRBV18 and TRBJ2-7 for the parts outside the CDR3, the full variable domain is NAGVMQNPRHLVRRRGQEARLRCSPMKGHSHVYWYRQLPEEGLKFMVYLQKENIIDESGMPKERFSAEFPKEGPSILRIQQVVRGDSAAYFCASSKEAGSAYEQYFGPGTRLTVT.

This clonotype came up a few times. The rearrangement uses TRBV20-1 and TRBJ2-3, with D possibly being TRBD1 (6 bases). Trimming took off 3 bases at V and 8 bases at J, with 21 bases between the two ends. The CDR3 runs 15 residues. The germline V gene has CDR1 DFQATT and CDR2 SNEGSKA (reference sequence). CDR3 sequence (DNA): TGCAGTGCTAGTTTCCCCGGGACCCAACAGGGTACGCAGTATTTT. It yields the protein CSASFPGTQQGTQYF.

V is TRBV4-2 and J is TRBJ2-3; weak D call: TRBD2 (6 bases). The V end was cut by 4 bases, the J end by 1 base, with 18 bases between. The CDR3 is made up of 17 amino acids. Germline CDR1 and CDR2: LGHNA and YNFKEQ. The CDR3 loop is CASSPRALAEGTDTQYF. Written as DNA, the CDR3 is TGTGCCAGCAGCCCCCGGGCGTTAGCGGAGGGCACAGATACGCAGTATTTT.

This chain uses TRBV15 with TRBJ2-5, with no clear D. The V end lost 0 bases, the J end lost 2 bases, and 7 bases lay between the germline ends. The length of the CDR3 is 14 residues. The germline CDR1 and CDR2 sequences are LNHNV and YYDKDF (reference sequence). This CDR3 is CATSRELRQETQYF. In DNA form, the CDR3 reads TGTGCCACCAGCAGAGAATTAAGGCAAGAGACCCAGTACTTC.

This chain joins TRBV7-9 and TRBJ2-4; 7 bases align to TRBD2. Germline assignment: CDR1 SEHNR and CDR2 FQNEAQ (reference sequence). The CDR3 is made up of 14 amino acids. Losses at the gene ends were 2 bases for V and 8 bases for J; bases not matched to a gene: 6. The DNA of the CDR3 is TGTGCCAGCAGCTTAAGGTCAGGGAGGGACATTCAGTACTTC. Its protein product is CASSLRSGRDIQYF.

V usage is TRBV29-1 and J usage is TRBJ2-5; TRBD2 aligns across 10 bases. The CDR3 is 16 residues long. With 5 bases clipped from V and 3 bases from J, the junction kept 12 bases outside the gene matches. In germline, CDR1 is SQVTM, CDR2 ANQGSEA. The CDR3 reads CSVSRLAGAIEETQYF. Written as DNA, the CDR3 is TGCAGCGTTTCTAGGCTAGCGGGGGCCATAGAAGAGACCCAGTACTTC.

The chain is built from TRBV7-3 and TRBJ2-7, with 10 bases identical to TRBD1. This CDR3 is built from 15 residues. V shed 6 bases, J shed 11 bases, and the junction held 16 bases outside the gene matches. The germline CDR1 and CDR2 sequences are SGHTA and FQGTGA. The CDR3 protein is CASSFTGDRGPMEYF. Here the CDR3 DNA reads TGTGCCAGCAGTTTCACCGGGGACAGGGGCCCCATGGAGTACTTC.

The chain uses TRBV7-9 and TRBJ2-5; D not certain. This CDR3 is 13 amino acids long. Trimming pared 8 bases from V and 5 bases from J, leaving 15 bases between. Per germline, CDR1 SEHNR and CDR2 FQNEAQ (reference sequence). CDR3 nucleotides: TGTGCCAGCCTTATCGCCGGCTCGGAGACCCAGTACTTC. Translation gives CASLIAGSETQYF.

This chain links TRBV10-3 with TRBJ1-1; D gene unclear. Germline loops: CDR1 ENHRY, CDR2 SYGVKD. Trimming took 0 bases from V and 4 from J, leaving 12 bases between them. The CDR3 extends over 15 amino acids. CDR3 region: CAISESGGEVTEAFF. The CDR3 DNA sequence: TGTGCCATCAGTGAGTCGGGAGGTGAGGTCACTGAAGCTTTCTTT.

At least ten counts were recorded for this clonotype. The chain uses TRBV15 and TRBJ2-7; TRBD1 agrees at 9 bases. CDR3 length: 17 amino acids. Germline V gene data show CDR1 as LNHNV and CDR2 as YYDKDF (reference sequence). V trimming: 0 bases; J trimming: 5 bases; junction bases outside the gene matches: 11. The CDR3 region is CATSRDLPGTGNNEQYF. The CDR3 DNA follows: TGTGCCACCAGCAGAGATCTTCCCGGGACAGGGAACAACGAGCAGTACTTC.

The J gene is TRBJ1-4, the V gene TRBV6-5; D uncertain. CDR3 length: 13 amino acids. Germline V gene lookup returns CDR1 MNHEY and CDR2 SVGAGI. The germline V and J ends were trimmed by 4 bases and 7 bases, with 10 bases remaining between them. For the CDR3, the DNA is TGTGCCAGCAGTTCACGAGGCCGTGAAAAACTGTTTTTT. Translation gives CASSSRGREKLFF.

This clonotype has at least ten counts. The rearrangement joins TRBV6-1 to TRBJ2-7, with D possibly being TRBD2 (6 bases). V lost 6 bases and J 5 bases, leaving 17 bases between the germline ends. The length of the CDR3 is 14 residues. The V gene's germline CDR1 is MNHNS and CDR2 SASEGT. CDR3 bases: TGTGCCAGCAGCCAGAGGAGGGGAGACGACGAGCAGTACTTC. It codes for CASSQRRGDDEQYF.

This clonotype was detected only once. The chain links TRBV20-1 to TRBJ2-3; D possibly matches TRBD1 or TRBD2 (6 bases each). V was clipped by 0 bases and J by 6 bases, with 16 bases between them. Looked up from germline, CDR1 is DFQATT and CDR2 is SNEGSKA (reference sequence). The CDR3 is 15 residues long. CDR3 nucleotide sequence: TGCAGTGCTAGAGAAGGGGGGAAGACTGGGGATACGCAGTATTTT. Protein: CSAREGGKTGDTQYF.

The chain links TRBV2 to TRBJ2-3; 8 nucleotides agree with TRBD2. This CDR3 has 15 amino acids. Germline V lookup: CDR1 SNHLY, CDR2 FYNNEI. The junction had 6 bases not matched to a gene; V was cut back by 7 bases and J by 0 bases. CDR3 sequence reads: CASIPLAASTDTQYF. CDR3 sequence (DNA): TGTGCCAGCATTCCACTAGCGGCTAGCACAGATACGCAGTATTTT.

This CDR3 reads CASSPPGTSDTQYF. CDR3 nucleotide sequence: TGTGCCAGCAGCCCACCCGGGACCTCAGATACGCAGTATTTT. The chain combines TRBV3-1 with TRBJ2-3; D is possibly TRBD1 or TRBD2 (5 bases each). CDR1 is LGHDT and CDR2 is YNNKEL in the germline V gene (reference sequence). The V and J ends lost 4 bases and 4 bases respectively, with 12 bases between them. This CDR3 comprises 14 residues.

This chain joins TRBV5-1 and TRBJ2-7; D may be TRBD1 (5 bases). V lost 0 bases and J lost 0, with 7 bases in between. The CDR3 length is 14 residues. Germline V gives CDR1 SGHRS, CDR2 YFSETQ. The CDR3 protein is CASSLEQASYEQYF. The CDR3 region has the DNA TGCGCCAGCAGCTTGGAACAGGCCTCCTACGAGCAGTACTTC.

In this sample, this clonotype turned up a few times. CDR3 DNA sequence: TGCAGTGCTAGAGATTTCGGCGCTGGGGGCGGGCGGACCTACGAGCAGTACTTC. Protein: CSARDFGAGGGRTYEQYF. The chain employs TRBV20-1 and TRBJ2-7, with D possibly TRBD1 on 6 matching bases. The CDR3 covers 18 residues. The germline V and J ends were trimmed by 0 bases and 2 bases, with 23 bases remaining between them. Germline CDR1 is DFQATT and CDR2 is SNEGSKA (reference sequence).

This clonotype was found once. The chain has TRBV10-3 and TRBJ2-7; 10 positions agree with TRBD2. The V gene's germline CDR1 is ENHRY and CDR2 SYGVKD. The CDR3 extends over 13 amino acids. V lost 5 bases and J lost 4; bases outside the gene matches: 2. The CDR3 DNA reads as TGTGCCATCAGTAGCGGGGGGGGGTACGAGCAGTACTTC. Its protein product is CAISSGGGYEQYF.

This chain joins TRBV7-6 and TRBJ2-3; D uncertain. The CDR3 runs 15 residues. Trimming took off 1 base at V and 4 bases at J, with 12 bases between the two ends. The germline V gene has CDR1 SGHVS and CDR2 FNYEAQ. CDR3 in DNA: TGTGCCAGCAGCTTAGGGACCCACCGGGCAGATACGCAGTATTTT. Amino acids: CASSLGTHRADTQYF.

This clonotype has at least ten counts. The chain recombines TRBV5-1 with TRBJ2-1; D gene uncertain. The V and J ends lost 1 base and 4 bases respectively, with 9 bases between them. The CDR3 contains 14 residues. Per germline, CDR1 SGHRS and CDR2 YFSETQ. The CDR3 reads CASSLILSYNEQFF. The DNA of the CDR3 is TGCGCCAGCAGCTTGATTCTCTCTTACAATGAGCAGTTCTTC.

This clonotype was recorded at least ten times. The V and J genes are TRBV12-3 or TRBV12-4 and TRBJ2-5; 7 bases are a match to TRBD1. The ends lost 5 bases at V and 2 bases at J; junction bases unmatched: 11. The CDR3 covers 16 residues. The CDR3 DNA reads TGTGCCAGCAGTCCGCGCTTATCAGGGGGACAAGAGACCCAGTACTTC. This translates into CASSPRLSGGQETQYF.

In its sample, this clonotype was seen a few times. The genes are TRBV5-1 and TRBJ2-7; D gene uncertain. The V gene lost 1 base and the J gene lost 1 base, with 9 bases spanning the gap. CDR1 and CDR2 from the germline V gene are SGHRS and YFSETQ. The CDR3 runs to 14 residues. The CDR3 loop reads CASSLIPGSYEQYF. The CDR3 region has the DNA TGCGCCAGCAGCTTGATTCCTGGTTCCTACGAGCAGTACTTC.

This clonotype has only a few counts. The CDR3 spells CASSQGGAHNSPLHF. Written as DNA, the CDR3 is TGTGCCAGCAGCCAGGGGGGGGCCCATAATTCACCCCTCCACTTT. The rearrangement joins TRBV7-9 to TRBJ1-6; 7 bases agree with TRBD1. This CDR3 has 15 amino acids. V lost 5 bases and J lost 5; bases outside the gene matches: 6. Per the germline V gene, CDR1 is SEHNR and CDR2 is FQNEAQ (reference sequence).

This chain joins TRBV7-6 and TRBJ2-1, with 7 positions matching TRBD1. Germline CDR1 and CDR2: SGHVS and FNYEAQ. The CDR3 contains 15 residues. V was clipped by 3 bases and J by 4 bases; unmatched bases: 6. CDR3 sequence (DNA): TGTGCCAGCAGCTTCTACGGGACAGAGTACAATGAGCAGTTCTTC. Its protein is CASSFYGTEYNEQFF.